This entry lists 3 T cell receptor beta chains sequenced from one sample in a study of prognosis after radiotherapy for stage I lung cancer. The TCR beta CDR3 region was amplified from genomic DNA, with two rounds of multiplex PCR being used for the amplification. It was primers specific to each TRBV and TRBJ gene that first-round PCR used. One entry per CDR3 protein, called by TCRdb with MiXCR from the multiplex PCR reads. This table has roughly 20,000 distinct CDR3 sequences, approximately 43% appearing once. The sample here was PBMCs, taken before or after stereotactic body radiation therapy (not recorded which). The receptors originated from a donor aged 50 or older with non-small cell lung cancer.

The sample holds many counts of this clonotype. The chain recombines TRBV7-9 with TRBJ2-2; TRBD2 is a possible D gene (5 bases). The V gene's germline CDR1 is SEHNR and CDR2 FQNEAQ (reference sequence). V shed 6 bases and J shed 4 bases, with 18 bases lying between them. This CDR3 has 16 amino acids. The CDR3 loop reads CASSPPLGGFTGELFF. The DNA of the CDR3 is TGTGCCAGCAGTCCCCCTCTAGGCGGGTTCACCGGGGAGCTGTTTTTT.

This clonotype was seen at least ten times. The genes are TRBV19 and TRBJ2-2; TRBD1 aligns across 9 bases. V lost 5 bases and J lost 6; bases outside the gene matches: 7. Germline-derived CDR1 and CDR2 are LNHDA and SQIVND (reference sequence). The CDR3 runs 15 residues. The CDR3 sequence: CASSPLRQGAGELFF. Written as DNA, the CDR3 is TGTGCCAGTAGTCCTCTCAGACAGGGGGCCGGGGAGCTGTTTTTT.

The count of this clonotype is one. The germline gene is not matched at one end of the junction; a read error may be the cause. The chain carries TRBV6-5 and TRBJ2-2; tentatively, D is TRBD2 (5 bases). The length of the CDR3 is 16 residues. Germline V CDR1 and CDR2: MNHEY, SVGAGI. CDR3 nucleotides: TGTGCCAGCAGTTACTCGAGTGGGAGTAACACCGTGGAGCTGTTTTTT. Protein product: CASSYSSGSNTVELFF.